Detailed here is one T cell receptor beta chain. CDR1 is KGHSH, CDR2 LQKENI, per germline. CDR3 size: 15 residues. Trimming pared 0 bases from V and 9 bases from J, leaving 12 bases between. This sample stems from a study of blood T cell repertoires in COVID-19. Study-level background: The United States, Italy and Spain were the sources of the acute and convalescent COVID-19 samples.

Libraries were prepared by immunoSEQ multiplex PCR; TCRdb keeps only in-frame clonotypes and omits some of them. The table has fewer than 400,000 clones, around four fifths seen once. Material: peripheral blood. The TCR originated in a man aged 30 to 39 with active or convalescent COVID-19. The chain carries TRBV18 and TRBJ1-6; unclear D gene. In nucleotides, the CDR3 is TGTGCCAGCTCACCACCGGTTGCCCCGGGTTCACCCCTCCACTTT. This codes for CASSPPVAPGSPLHF.